The clone carrying this T cell receptor beta chain was found a few times. Its antigen is not known. Each TCR library used approximately 500 ng of total RNA and a linear amplification protocol. Original processing notes: 4 or 5 healthy donors contributed fewer than 95,000 sequenced TCR alpha transcripts. TCRdb re-derived calls from the reads in MiXCR, one entry per CDR3 protein. V and J calls and clone size were set by TCRdb, not the authors. There are 150,000 to 200,000 distinct CDR3 sequences in the sample; around 70% occur only once, and about 2.1% lies in the top ten. The data belong to a study of healthy donors' naive CD4 and CD8 T cells. General observations from the study: CDR3 charge plus V and J genes appeared to account for roughly 13% of CD4/CD8 variance.

CDR3 length: 14 residues. Germline CDR1 SGHRS, CDR2 YFSETQ. Deletions cut 4 bases from V and 5 bases from J, with 13 bases between. The sequencing sample was made of naive CD4+ and CD8+ T cells sorted from blood, pooled from several donors. This TCR was sampled from a pool of human donors in good health; the sample pools cells from several healthy donors. This chain links TRBV5-1 with TRBJ1-5; D may be TRBD1 (5 bases). The chain's CDR3 is CASSSTGGDQPQHF. The CDR3, as DNA: TGCGCCAGCAGCAGTACAGGTGGGGATCAGCCCCAGCATTTT.